A selection of T cell receptor beta chains follows, all from one sample in a study of neurological immune-mediated disorders. TCRdb analysed the 5' RACE reads with MiXCR anew, one entry per CDR3 protein. The profile covers approximately 59,000 distinct CDR3 sequences, with more than 4.5% appearing a single time and about 5.8% taken by the ten largest. Material for sequencing was PBMCs. These receptors were taken from a human donor with multiple sclerosis. The donor label of this sample is uncertain. Both conserved end residues are part of each CDR3.

cdr3_length j_call v_call cdr3_aa
13 TRBJ2-7 TRBV29-1 CSARAGAPYEQYF
15 TRBJ2-3 TRBV4-2 CASSPTSGGTDTQYF
15 TRBJ2-3 TRBV6-5 CASSYSNQGLDTQYF
14 TRBJ1-1 TRBV5-6 CASSFPGGNTEAFF
16 TRBJ2-1 TRBV20-1 CSARETTGTAYNEQFF
14 TRBJ1-1 TRBV11-2 CASSSDRAYTEAFF
13 TRBJ2-1 TRBV29-1 CSVEAGYYNEQFF
14 TRBJ2-3 TRBV4-1 CASSREVSTDTQYF
14 TRBJ2-3 TRBV20-1 CSARALAVRDTQYF
13 TRBJ2-1 TRBV5-1 CASSLGWGNEQFF
14 TRBJ2-2 TRBV5-1 CASTWGSDTGELFF
15 TRBJ2-7 TRBV20-1 CSARAAGVLTYEQYF
16 TRBJ2-7 TRBV7-9 CASSSTLGQGSYEQYF
16 TRBJ1-4 TRBV20-1 CSARSSGTGVVEKLFF
13 TRBJ1-2 TRBV12-3/TRBV12-4 CASNPGDRAGYTF
17 TRBJ1-6 TRBV20-1 CSADKGGVPGRNSPLHF
14 TRBJ1-5 TRBV6-2/TRBV6-3 CASSNRAGNQPQHF
12 TRBJ1-5 TRBV12-3/TRBV12-4 CASSPGEQPQHF
11 TRBJ2-5 TRBV7-2 CASSLQGSQYF
14 TRBJ2-3 TRBV5-1 CASSLPRAADTQYF
14 TRBJ1-2 TRBV12-3/TRBV12-4 CASSAGTGTYGYTF
15 TRBJ2-7 TRBV6-1 CASSELNGAYYEQYF
12 TRBJ1-1 TRBV29-1 CSVEDQSTEAFF
15 TRBJ1-4 TRBV27 CASSLFPGGAEKLFF
14 TRBJ1-1 TRBV20-1 CSARDLEMGTEAFF
16 TRBJ1-2 TRBV12-5 CASVWTGARLNYGYTF
16 TRBJ2-1 TRBV7-3 CASSLGSGGIENEQFF
13 TRBJ2-6 TRBV29-1 CSVESGEANVLTF
15 TRBJ2-7 TRBV5-1 CASSSSLTASYEQYF
16 TRBJ2-3 TRBV20-1 CSARDSAAGQWDTQYF
14 TRBJ1-2 TRBV12-5 CASGLGQPSIGYTF
16 TRBJ2-5 TRBV5-1 CASSLTPPTSQETQYF
19 TRBJ1-5 TRBV6-6 CASSSKGQGRVWSNQPQHF
13 TRBJ1-2 TRBV29-1 CSVESGQPYGYTF
14 TRBJ2-3 TRBV6-2/TRBV6-3 CASSYLGTDDTQYF
14 TRBJ2-3 TRBV3-1 CASSQDYRRVTQYF
15 TRBJ2-1 TRBV5-4 CASSLGGGNYNEQFF
13 TRBJ2-3 TRBV12-3/TRBV12-4 CASSGGAEDTQYF
14 TRBJ1-1 TRBV20-1 CSARDRVVNTEAFF
11 TRBJ2-1 TRBV6-2/TRBV6-3 CASSYPEVQFF
17 TRBJ2-1 TRBV4-2 CASSQEETAGPYNEQFF
15 TRBJ1-1 TRBV5-1 CASSLTGGEGTEAFF
13 TRBJ1-5 TRBV9 CASSVEGGQPQHF
13 TRBJ2-1 TRBV5-1 CASTSGGLDEQFF
15 TRBJ1-2 TRBV10-3 CAISESRQGARGYTF
15 TRBJ2-2 TRBV10-3 CAITSAGGPDGELFF
16 TRBJ2-3 TRBV20-1 CSARYPGQEGTDTQYF
11 TRBJ2-1 TRBV6-5 CASSYGAEQFF
13 TRBJ2-2 TRBV5-1 CASTLASAGELFF
15 TRBJ2-7 TRBV5-1 CASSTGTGVSYEQYF
13 TRBJ2-2 TRBV29-1 CSARYWDTGELFF
15 TRBJ2-5 TRBV15 CATSRGGTTLETQYF